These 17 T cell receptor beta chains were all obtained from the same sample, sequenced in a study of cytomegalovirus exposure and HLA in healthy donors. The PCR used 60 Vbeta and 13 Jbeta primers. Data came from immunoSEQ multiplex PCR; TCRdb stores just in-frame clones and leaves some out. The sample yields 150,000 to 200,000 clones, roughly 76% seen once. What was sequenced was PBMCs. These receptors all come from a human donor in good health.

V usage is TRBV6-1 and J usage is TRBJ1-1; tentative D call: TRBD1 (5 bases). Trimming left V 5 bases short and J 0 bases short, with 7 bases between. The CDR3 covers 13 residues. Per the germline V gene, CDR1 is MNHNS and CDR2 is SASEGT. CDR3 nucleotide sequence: TGTGCCAGCAGTAGACAGCTGAACACTGAAGCTTTCTTT. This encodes CASSRQLNTEAFF.

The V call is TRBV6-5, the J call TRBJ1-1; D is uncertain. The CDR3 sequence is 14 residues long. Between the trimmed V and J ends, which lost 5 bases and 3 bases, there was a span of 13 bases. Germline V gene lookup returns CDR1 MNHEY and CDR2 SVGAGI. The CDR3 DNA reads TGTGCCAGCAGTAACCACGGGAGGGACACTGAAGCTTTCTTT. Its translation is CASSNHGRDTEAFF.

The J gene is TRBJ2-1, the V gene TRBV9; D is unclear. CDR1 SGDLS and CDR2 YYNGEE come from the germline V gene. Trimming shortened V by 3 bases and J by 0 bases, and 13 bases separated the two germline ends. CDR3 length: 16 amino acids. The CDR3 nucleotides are TGTGCCAGCAGCGCCTCCCTAGGAAACTCCTACAATGAGCAGTTCTTC. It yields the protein CASSASLGNSYNEQFF.

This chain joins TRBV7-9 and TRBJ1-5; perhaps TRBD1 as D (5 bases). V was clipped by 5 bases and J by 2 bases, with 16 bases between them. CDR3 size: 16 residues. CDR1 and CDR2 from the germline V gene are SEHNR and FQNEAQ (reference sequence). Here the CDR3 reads CASSPDTTLGNQPQHF. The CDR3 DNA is TGTGCCAGCAGCCCGGACACTACCCTGGGCAATCAGCCCCAGCATTTT.

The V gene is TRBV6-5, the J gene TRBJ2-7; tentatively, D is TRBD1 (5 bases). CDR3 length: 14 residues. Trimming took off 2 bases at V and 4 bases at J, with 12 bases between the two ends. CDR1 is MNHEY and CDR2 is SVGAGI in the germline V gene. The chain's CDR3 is CASSYASGNYEQYF. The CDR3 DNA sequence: TGTGCCAGCAGTTACGCCTCAGGGAATTACGAGCAGTACTTC.

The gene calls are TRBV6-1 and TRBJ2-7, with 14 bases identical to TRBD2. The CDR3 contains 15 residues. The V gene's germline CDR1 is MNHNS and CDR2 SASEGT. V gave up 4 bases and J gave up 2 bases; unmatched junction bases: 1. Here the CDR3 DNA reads TGTGCCAGCAGTGTGGGACTAGCGGGGGCCTACGAGCAGTACTTC. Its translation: CASSVGLAGAYEQYF.

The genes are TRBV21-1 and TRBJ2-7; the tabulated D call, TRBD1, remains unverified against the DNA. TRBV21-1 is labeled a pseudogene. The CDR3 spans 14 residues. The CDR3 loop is CASSRQGNPYEQYF. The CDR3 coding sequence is TGTGCCAGCAGCCGACAGGGGAACCCCTACGAGCAGTACTTC.

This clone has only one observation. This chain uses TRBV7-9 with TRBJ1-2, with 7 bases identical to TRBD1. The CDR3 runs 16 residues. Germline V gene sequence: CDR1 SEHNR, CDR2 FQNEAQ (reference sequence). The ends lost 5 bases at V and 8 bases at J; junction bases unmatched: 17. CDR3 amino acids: CASSPTLDRPTRGYTF. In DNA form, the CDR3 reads TGTGCCAGCAGCCCGACTCTGGACAGGCCCACTAGGGGCTACACCTTC. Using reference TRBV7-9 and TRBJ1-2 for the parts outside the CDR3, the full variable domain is DTGVSQNPRHKITKRGQNVTFRCDPISEHNRLYWYRQTLGQGPEFLTYFQNEAQLEKSRLLSDRFSAERPKGSFSTLEIQRTEQGDSAMYLCASSPTLDRPTRGYTFGSGTRLTVV.

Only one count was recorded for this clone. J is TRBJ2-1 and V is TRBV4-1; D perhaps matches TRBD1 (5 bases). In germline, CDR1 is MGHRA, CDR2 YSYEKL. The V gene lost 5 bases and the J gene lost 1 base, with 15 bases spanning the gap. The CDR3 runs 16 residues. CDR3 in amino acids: CASSLTTERSYNEQFF. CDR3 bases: TGCGCCAGCAGCTTGACGACAGAAAGATCCTACAATGAGCAGTTCTTC.

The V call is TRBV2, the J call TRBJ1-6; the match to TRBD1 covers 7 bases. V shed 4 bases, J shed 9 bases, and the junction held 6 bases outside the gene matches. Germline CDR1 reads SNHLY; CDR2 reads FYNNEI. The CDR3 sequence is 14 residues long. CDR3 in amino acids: CASSATGFVSPLHF. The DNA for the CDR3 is TGTGCCAGCAGTGCGACAGGGTTTGTTTCACCCCTCCACTTT.

This CDR3 is CASGGGTGLEQYF. The CDR3 DNA sequence: TGTGCCAGCGGTGGGGGGACAGGGCTCGAGCAGTACTTC. V is TRBV2 and J is TRBJ2-7, with 9 positions matching TRBD1. J gave up 6 bases and V 8 bases, and 8 bases lay outside the gene matches. The CDR3 totals 13 residues. Germline lookup yields CDR1 SNHLY and CDR2 FYNNEI.

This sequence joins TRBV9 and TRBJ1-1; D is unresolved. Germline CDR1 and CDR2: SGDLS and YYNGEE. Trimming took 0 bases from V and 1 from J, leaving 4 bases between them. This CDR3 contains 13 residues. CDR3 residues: CASSVEQNTEAFF. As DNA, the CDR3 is TGTGCCAGCAGCGTAGAGCAGAACACTGAAGCTTTCTTT.

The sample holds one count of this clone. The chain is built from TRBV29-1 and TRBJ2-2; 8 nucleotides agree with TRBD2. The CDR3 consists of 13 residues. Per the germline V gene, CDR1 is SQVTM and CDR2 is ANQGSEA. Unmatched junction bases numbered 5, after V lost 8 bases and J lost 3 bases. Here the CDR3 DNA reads TGCAGCATTGGAGCGGGGGACACCGGGGAGCTGTTTTTT. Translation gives CSIGAGDTGELFF.

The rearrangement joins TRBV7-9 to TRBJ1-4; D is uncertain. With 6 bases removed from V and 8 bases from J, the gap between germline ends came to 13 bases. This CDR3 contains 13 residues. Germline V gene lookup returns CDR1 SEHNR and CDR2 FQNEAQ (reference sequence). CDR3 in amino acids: CASSAKGVEKLFF. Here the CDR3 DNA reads TGTGCCAGCAGTGCCAAGGGAGTCGAAAAACTGTTTTTT.

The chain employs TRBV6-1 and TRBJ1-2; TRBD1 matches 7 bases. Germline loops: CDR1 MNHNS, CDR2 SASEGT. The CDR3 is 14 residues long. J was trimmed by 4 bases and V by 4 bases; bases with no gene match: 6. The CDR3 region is CASSVGGTAYGYTF. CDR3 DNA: TGTGCCAGCAGTGTTGGAGGGACAGCCTATGGCTACACCTTC.

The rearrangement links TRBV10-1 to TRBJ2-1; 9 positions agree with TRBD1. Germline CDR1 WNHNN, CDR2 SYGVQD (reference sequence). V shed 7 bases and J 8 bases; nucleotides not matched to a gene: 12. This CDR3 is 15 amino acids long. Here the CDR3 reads CASNSPGTGQDEQFF. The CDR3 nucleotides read TGCGCCAGCAACAGTCCCGGGACAGGGCAGGATGAGCAGTTCTTC.

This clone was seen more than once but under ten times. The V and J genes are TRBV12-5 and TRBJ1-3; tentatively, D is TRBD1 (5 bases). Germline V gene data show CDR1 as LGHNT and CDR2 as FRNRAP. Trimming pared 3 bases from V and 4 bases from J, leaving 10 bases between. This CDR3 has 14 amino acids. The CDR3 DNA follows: TGTGCTAGTGGTTTATCGGGGGTAGGAAACACCATATATTTT. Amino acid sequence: CASGLSGVGNTIYF.